The next 26 T cell receptor beta chains were all read from a single sample in a study of cytomegalovirus exposure and HLA in healthy donors. Researchers ran the PCR with 60 Vbeta and 13 Jbeta primers. Here immunoSEQ multiplex PCR was the method, and the copy in TCRdb shows in-frame clones only, minus some. The sample lists 120,000 or so clones, around 66% seen once, with about 8.9% in the top ten. Sequencing input: PBMCs. The receptors were sampled from a woman aged 40 to 55 in good health and CMV-seropositive.

The genes are TRBV30 and TRBJ1-2; 8 nucleotides align to TRBD1. Germline-derived CDR1 and CDR2 are GTSNPN and SVGIG (reference sequence). V dropped 2 bases and J dropped 13; count of bases not matched to a gene: 15. This CDR3 has 14 amino acids. CDR3 nucleotides: TGTGCCTGGAGTCTAATGACCGGGACAGGCGAATGCACCTTC. This translates into CAWSLMTGTGECTF.

This chain connects TRBV5-1 to TRBJ1-6; D possibly corresponds to TRBD1 (6 bases). Germline V gene data show CDR1 as SGHRS and CDR2 as YFSETQ. Trimming shortened V by 6 bases and J by 14 bases, and 21 bases separated the two germline ends. CDR3 length equals 14 residues. CDR3 coding DNA: TGCGCCAGCAAGGGGGGGACCGGGGACGAAACCCTCCACTTT. It codes for CASKGGTGDETLHF.

The V call is TRBV5-1, the J call TRBJ1-3; the match to TRBD1 covers 7 bases. Germline CDR1 is SGHRS and CDR2 is YFSETQ. Trimming took 4 bases from V and 0 from J; bases not matched to a gene: 4. The CDR3 loop spans 15 amino acids. The CDR3 spells CASSVGTVSGNTIYF. In DNA form, the CDR3 reads TGCGCCAGCAGCGTAGGGACAGTCTCTGGAAACACCATATATTTT. The whole variable domain, filled in from reference TRBV5-1 and TRBJ1-3, reads KAGVTQTPRYLIKTRGQQVTLSCSPISGHRSVSWYQQTPGQGLQFLFEYFSETQRNKGNFPGRFSGRQFSNSRSEMNVSTLELGDSALYLCASSVGTVSGNTIYFGEGSWLTVV.

Details on this clone: This same CDR3 is encoded by further DNA sequences in the sample. CDR3 in DNA: TGCAGCGTTGGAGTTGGTGGAAACACCATATATTTT. It codes for CSVGVGGNTIYF. The rearrangement joins TRBV29-1 to TRBJ1-3, with D unclear. Per germline, CDR1 SQVTM and CDR2 ANQGSEA. This CDR3 comprises 12 residues. Trimming cost V 4 bases and J 3 bases, with 7 bases left between them. The full variable domain, in which reference TRBV29-1 and TRBJ1-3 provide the parts outside the CDR3, is SAVISQKPSRDICQRGTSLTIQCQVDSQVTMMFWYRQQPGQSLTLIATANQGSEATYESGFVIDKFPISRPNLTFSTLTVSNMSPEDSSIYLCSVGVGGNTIYFGEGSWLTVV.

V gene TRBV5-1 combines with J gene TRBJ2-1; 12 bases map to TRBD2. The junction had 5 bases not matched to a gene; V was cut back by 4 bases and J by 6 bases. This CDR3 has 15 amino acids. CDR1 and CDR2 from the germline V gene are SGHRS and YFSETQ. DNA for the CDR3: TGCGCCAGCAGCCGACTAGCGGGAGAGGTCAATGAGCAGTTCTTC. Residues: CASSRLAGEVNEQFF.

This chain joins TRBV6-1 and TRBJ1-4; no definite D call. CDR1 MNHNS and CDR2 SASEGT come from the germline V gene. V shed 4 bases and J shed 0 bases, with 6 bases lying between them. This CDR3 has 14 residues. The CDR3 region has the DNA TGTGCCAGCAGTGCCACACCAACTAATGAAAAACTGTTTTTT. Amino acids: CASSATPTNEKLFF.

The chain employs TRBV29-1 and TRBJ1-1; 7 bases map to TRBD1. The germline gives CDR1 SQVTM, CDR2 ANQGSEA. This CDR3 is 13 amino acids long. Trimming removed 6 bases from V and 6 bases from J; junction bases left unmatched: 10. The CDR3 spells CSVVTGTDPEAFF. The CDR3 DNA reads TGCAGCGTAGTGACAGGGACGGACCCTGAAGCTTTCTTT.

This clone was seen a few times. This chain joins TRBV7-9 and TRBJ1-5, with D maybe TRBD1 (5 bases). The germline V and J ends were trimmed by 5 bases and 5 bases, with 13 bases remaining between them. The CDR3 contains 14 residues. Germline-derived CDR1 and CDR2 are SEHNR and FQNEAQ (reference sequence). Here the CDR3 reads CASSPDLGHQPQHF. In nucleotides, the CDR3 is TGTGCCAGCAGCCCAGACTTGGGGCATCAGCCCCAGCATTTT.

Only one count was recorded for this clone. J is TRBJ1-4 and V is TRBV5-5, with D possibly matching TRBD1 (5 bases). There are 15 residues in the CDR3. Germline V CDR1 and CDR2: SGHKS, YYEKEE (reference sequence). Trimming cost V 4 bases and J 0 bases, with 10 bases left between them. CDR3 amino acids: CASSIRTTTNEKLFF. Here the CDR3 DNA reads TGTGCCAGCAGCATCCGGACAACAACTAATGAAAAACTGTTTTTT.

The table lists this clone with a few counts. The rearrangement links TRBV4-1 to TRBJ2-2; TRBD1 might be the D (7 bases). The CDR3 runs 18 residues. Per the germline V gene, CDR1 is MGHRA and CDR2 is YSYEKL. V dropped 2 bases and J dropped 5 bases, with 21 bases sitting between them. CDR3 residues: CASSQKVAGGLETGELFF. The CDR3 nucleotides read TGCGCCAGCAGCCAAAAGGTGGCAGGGGGGCTCGAGACCGGGGAGCTGTTTTTT.

This clone is a singleton in its sample. This chain uses TRBV6-5 with TRBJ2-1, with 10 bases aligning to TRBD2. The CDR3 runs to 14 residues. Unmatched junction bases numbered 8, after V lost 7 bases and J lost 8 bases. Germline V lookup: CDR1 MNHEY, CDR2 SVGAGI. CDR3 sequence reads: CASKGLAQGDEQFF. The CDR3 DNA sequence: TGTGCCAGCAAGGGACTAGCGCAGGGGGATGAGCAGTTCTTC.

This chain joins TRBV28 and TRBJ1-2, with D perhaps matching TRBD1 (5 bases). Trimming stripped 4 bases from V and 4 bases from J, with 19 bases between. There are 16 residues in the CDR3. From germline, CDR1 is MDHEN and CDR2 SYDVKM. Here the CDR3 reads CASSSPGGPFVYGYTF. The CDR3 nucleotides read TGTGCCAGCAGTTCCCCCGGGGGACCTTTTGTCTATGGCTACACCTTC.

The chain carries TRBV29-1 and TRBJ1-3; D not certain. Trimming cost V 4 bases and J 0 bases, with 4 bases left between them. The CDR3 is 12 residues long. The germline CDR1 and CDR2 sequences are SQVTM and ANQGSEA. CDR3 in DNA: TGCAGCGTTGGGAGCTCTGGAAACACCATATATTTT. It specifies CSVGSSGNTIYF.

This clone was counted between two and nine times. This sequence joins TRBV5-4 and TRBJ1-1; unclear D gene. CDR3 length: 15 residues. Trimming took off 1 base at V and 0 bases at J, with 10 bases between the two ends. The germline gives CDR1 SGHNT, CDR2 YYREEE (reference sequence). Written as DNA, the CDR3 is TGTGCCAGCAGCTTGACGACAATTATGAACACTGAAGCTTTCTTT. It yields the protein CASSLTTIMNTEAFF.

CDR3 sequence (DNA): TGTGCCAGCAGTGAAGCAGGGGCGGTCGACAATGAGCAGTTCTTC. Residues: CASSEAGAVDNEQFF. The chain employs TRBV6-1 and TRBJ2-1; D is possibly TRBD1 (5 bases). Per germline, CDR1 MNHNS and CDR2 SASEGT. Trimming pared 0 bases from V and 5 bases from J, leaving 11 bases between. CDR3 length: 15 residues.

This sequence joins TRBV14 and TRBJ2-1, with 9 bases lining up with TRBD2. V dropped 1 base and J dropped 9; count of bases not matched to a gene: 7. Germline V gene sequence: CDR1 SGHDN, CDR2 FVKESK. CDR3 length: 15 residues. Written as DNA, the CDR3 is TGTGCCAGCAGCCAAGTGGAGACTAGCGGAGTTGAGCAGTTCTTC. Translated, it gives CASSQVETSGVEQFF.

V gene TRBV28 combines with J gene TRBJ2-7, with 10 bases aligning to TRBD1. CDR1 is MDHEN and CDR2 is SYDVKM in the germline V gene. Trimming cost V 8 bases and J 2 bases; bases outside gene matches: 3. The CDR3 has 13 amino acids. The CDR3 sequence: CASGTGEAYEQYF. CDR3 sequence (DNA): TGTGCCAGCGGGACAGGGGAAGCCTACGAGCAGTACTTC.

This clone was observed a handful of times. The gene calls are TRBV6-1 and TRBJ2-3, with 9 bases lining up with TRBD2. CDR1 and CDR2 from the germline V gene are MNHNS and SASEGT. The CDR3 extends over 14 amino acids. V was clipped by 5 bases and J by 3 bases; unmatched bases: 3. The CDR3 DNA reads as TGTGCCAGCAGTATAGCGGGGGAAACAGATACGCAGTATTTT. This codes for CASSIAGETDTQYF.

The gene calls are TRBV19 and TRBJ2-5; possibly TRBD1 for D (5 bases). Trimming stripped 3 bases from V and 3 bases from J, with 8 bases between. CDR1 and CDR2 from the germline V gene are LNHDA and SQIVND (reference sequence). The CDR3 covers 13 residues. The CDR3 is CASSIGREETQYF. CDR3 sequence (DNA): TGTGCCAGTAGTATCGGCAGGGAAGAGACCCAGTACTTC.

The V call is TRBV14, the J call TRBJ2-3, with 9 nucleotides matching TRBD2. CDR3 length equals 17 residues. J gave up 4 bases and V 4 bases, and 12 bases lay outside the gene matches. CDR1 is SGHDN and CDR2 is FVKESK in the germline V gene. CDR3 sequence: CASSPLSSSGSADTQYF. The DNA for the CDR3 is TGTGCCAGCAGCCCGCTCTCGAGTAGCGGGAGTGCAGATACGCAGTATTTT. The complete variable domain, with remaining parts taken from reference TRBV14 and TRBJ2-3, reads EAGVTQFPSHSVIEKGQTVTLRCDPISGHDNLYWYRRVMGKEIKFLLHFVKESKQDESGMPNNRFLAERTGGTYSTLKVQPAELEDSGVYFCASSPLSSSGSADTQYFGPGTRLTVL.

The CDR3 nucleotides read TGTGCCAGCAGCTTCTGGACAGCCGGAAACACCATATATTTT. This gives the protein CASSFWTAGNTIYF. The V call is TRBV5-6, the J call TRBJ1-3; tentatively, D is TRBD1 (6 bases). The V end lost 2 bases, the J end lost 4 bases, and 10 bases lay between the germline ends. Germline V lookup: CDR1 SGHDT, CDR2 YYEEEE. This CDR3 comprises 14 residues.

The V gene is TRBV6-1, the J gene TRBJ2-1; TRBD2 aligns across 10 bases. The CDR3 has 15 residues. V dropped 2 bases and J dropped 6; count of bases not matched to a gene: 4. Germline V gene lookup returns CDR1 MNHNS and CDR2 SASEGT. CDR3 bases: TGTGCCAGCAGTGAACTAGCGGGGGTGGGCAATGAGCAGTTCTTC. Protein product: CASSELAGVGNEQFF.

This chain uses TRBV4-1 with TRBJ2-5; 12 nucleotides match TRBD2. Germline CDR1 MGHRA, CDR2 YSYEKL. The CDR3 sequence is 16 residues long. J was trimmed by 0 bases and V by 4 bases; bases with no gene match: 3. CDR3 sequence (DNA): TGCGCCAGCAGCCCCGGGACTAGCGGGTACCAAGAGACCCAGTACTTC. Translating it yields CASSPGTSGYQETQYF.

This chain links TRBV28 with TRBJ2-1, with no clear D. V was clipped by 2 bases and J by 3 bases, with 5 bases between them. The CDR3 runs 13 residues. The germline CDR1 and CDR2 sequences are MDHEN and SYDVKM. Written as DNA, the CDR3 is TGTGCCAGCAGTTTAGGCAGCTACAATGAGCAGTTCTTC. The encoded protein is CASSLGSYNEQFF.

This rearrangement joins TRBV4-2 to TRBJ2-1; 10 nucleotides line up with TRBD2. The length of the CDR3 is 17 residues. Germline-derived CDR1 and CDR2 are LGHNA and YNFKEQ. Losses at the gene ends were 1 base for V and 5 bases for J; bases not matched to a gene: 8. CDR3 in DNA: TGTGCCAGCAGCCAAGTGGTAGCGGGAGGCCCCGACAATGAGCAGTTCTTC. Translation gives CASSQVVAGGPDNEQFF.

The chain couples TRBV28 to TRBJ2-7; TRBD1 aligns across 10 bases. The better agreement between TRBJ2-5 and the DNA end casts doubt on the J call. The V gene's germline CDR1 is MDHEN and CDR2 SYDVKM. The CDR3 sequence is 15 residues long. CDR3 sequence reads: CASSPWTGGRETQYF. In nucleotides, the CDR3 is TGTGCCAGCAGCCCTTGGACAGGGGGACGAGAGACCCAGTACTTC.